What follows is one TCR beta chain and its context. Its antigen remains unknown. TCRdb ran MiXCR on the reads and lists one entry per CDR3 protein. The table includes roughly 230,000 distinct CDR3 sequences, 22% detected once. CDR3 size: 17 residues. The junction had 10 bases not matched to a gene; V was cut back by 6 bases and J by 4 bases. Germline CDR1 is MNHEY and CDR2 is SVGEGT. The sample originates from a study of T cell repertoires in cytomegalovirus infection. Study in general: It was the public TCR beta signatures that indicated both CMV infection and matching HLA type.

Study conclusions and caveats: The ex vivo response was dominated by HLA-C-restricted CMV-specific TCR beta clonotypes.

The sequenced sample was CD8+ T cells from PBMCs. The receptor comes from a human donor in good health (CMV status not recorded). Some clones in this sample may be carry-over from other donors' samples. The J gene is TRBJ2-6, the V gene TRBV6-2 or TRBV6-3; 9 bases map to TRBD1. The CDR3 sequence is CASSTPDRGFGANVLTF. The CDR3 region has the DNA TGTGCCAGCAGCACACCGGACAGGGGTTTCGGGGCCAACGTCCTGACTTTC.